The clone carrying this T cell receptor beta chain was observed many times. Its antigen is still unknown. These data are taken from a study of regulatory T cells in long-lasting Graves disease. Study conclusions and caveats: Accuracy might have suffered from few samples. Persistent disease favored TRBV28, TRBJ1-2 and TRBJ2-5.

The CDR3 consists of 18 residues. Germline CDR1 SGHNT, CDR2 YENEEA. V lost 1 base and J lost 0, with 13 bases in between. Through Arm-PCR of CDR3 regions and iRepertoire HTBI primers, TCR beta libraries were built. Under the authors' procedure: Samples collectively showed 62 TRBV and 14 TRBJ segments. MiXCR, run by TCRdb on the multiplex PCR reads, gives a single entry per CDR3 protein. None of the V and J calls come from the authors' own analysis; TCRdb made them. The top ten hold under 9% of the sample, which has around 400,000 distinct CDR3 sequences, around 16% seen once. The time point denotes: newly diagnosed GD, antithyroid drugs for less than 3 months. The TCR library was made from RNA extracted from PBMCs. These data also featured in a second study, about T cells in Graves' hyperthyroidism and ophthalmopathy. This second report adds: Exclusion criteria comprised uncontrolled infection, other autoimmune disease, pregnancy or lactation.

This material consisted of peripheral blood mononuclear cells (PBMCs), taken at new diagnosis, from a patient treated with antithyroid drugs. The rearrangement uses TRBV11-3 and TRBJ2-6, with D possibly TRBD1 on 5 matching bases. This receptor was identified in a woman aged 40 to 50 with Graves disease. The CDR3 bases are TGTGCCAGCAGCTTAGCGGCAGGGAAAGGCTCTGGGGCCAACGTCCTGACTTTC. Translated: CASSLAAGKGSGANVLTF.